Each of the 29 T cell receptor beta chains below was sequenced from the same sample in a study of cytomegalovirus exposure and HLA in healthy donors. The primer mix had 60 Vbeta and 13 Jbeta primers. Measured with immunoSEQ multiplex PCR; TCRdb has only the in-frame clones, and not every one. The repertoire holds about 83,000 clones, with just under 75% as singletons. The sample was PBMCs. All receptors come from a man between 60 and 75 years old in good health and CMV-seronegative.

The CDR3 region has the DNA TGTGCCAGCAGCTTAGGCAGTTATAGCAATCAGCCCCAGCATTTT. Translated: CASSLGSYSNQPQHF. The gene calls are TRBV7-2 and TRBJ1-5; unclear D gene. Germline V gene lookup returns CDR1 SGHTA and CDR2 FQGNSA. Between the trimmed V and J ends, which lost 1 base and 0 bases, there was a span of 7 bases. This CDR3 contains 15 residues.

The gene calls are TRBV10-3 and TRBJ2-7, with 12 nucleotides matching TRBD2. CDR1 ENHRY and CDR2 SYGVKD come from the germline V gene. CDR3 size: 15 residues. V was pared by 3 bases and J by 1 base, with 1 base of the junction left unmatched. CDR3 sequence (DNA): TGTGCCATCAGTGAACTAGCGGGGGGATCCTACGAGCAGTACTTC. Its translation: CAISELAGGSYEQYF.

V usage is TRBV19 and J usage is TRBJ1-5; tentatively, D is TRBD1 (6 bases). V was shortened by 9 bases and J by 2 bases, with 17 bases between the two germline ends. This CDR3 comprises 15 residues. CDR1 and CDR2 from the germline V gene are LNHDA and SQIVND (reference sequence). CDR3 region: CASKPTGSGNQPQHF. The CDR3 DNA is TGTGCCAGCAAACCCACAGGGAGTGGCAATCAGCCCCAGCATTTT.

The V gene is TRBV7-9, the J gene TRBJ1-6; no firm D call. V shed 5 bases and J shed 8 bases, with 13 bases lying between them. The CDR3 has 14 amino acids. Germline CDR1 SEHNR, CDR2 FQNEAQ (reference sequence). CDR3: CASSIPGADSPLHF. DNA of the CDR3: TGTGCCAGCAGCATCCCGGGAGCAGATTCACCCCTCCACTTT. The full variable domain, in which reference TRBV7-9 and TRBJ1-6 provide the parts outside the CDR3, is DTGVSQNPRHKITKRGQNVTFRCDPISEHNRLYWYRQTLGQGPEFLTYFQNEAQLEKSRLLSDRFSAERPKGSFSTLEIQRTEQGDSAMYLCASSIPGADSPLHFGNGTRLTVT.

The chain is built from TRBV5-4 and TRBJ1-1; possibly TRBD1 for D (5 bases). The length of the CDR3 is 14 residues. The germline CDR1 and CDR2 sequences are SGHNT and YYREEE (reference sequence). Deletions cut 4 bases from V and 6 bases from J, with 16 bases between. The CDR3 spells CASSPNLWGAEAFF. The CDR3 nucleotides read TGTGCCAGCAGCCCGAACCTCTGGGGGGCTGAAGCTTTCTTT.

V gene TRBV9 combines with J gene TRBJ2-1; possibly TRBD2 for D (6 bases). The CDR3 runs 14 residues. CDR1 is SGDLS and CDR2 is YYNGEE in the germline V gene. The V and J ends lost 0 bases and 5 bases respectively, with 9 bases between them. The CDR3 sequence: CASSVAGENNEQFF. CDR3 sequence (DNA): TGTGCCAGCAGCGTAGCGGGGGAGAACAATGAGCAGTTCTTC.

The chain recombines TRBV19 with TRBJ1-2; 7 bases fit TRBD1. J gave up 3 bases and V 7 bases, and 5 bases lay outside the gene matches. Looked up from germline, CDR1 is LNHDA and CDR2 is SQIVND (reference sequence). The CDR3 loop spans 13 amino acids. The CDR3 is CASKGRGYYGYTF. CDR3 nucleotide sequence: TGTGCCAGTAAGGGCAGGGGGTACTATGGCTACACCTTC.

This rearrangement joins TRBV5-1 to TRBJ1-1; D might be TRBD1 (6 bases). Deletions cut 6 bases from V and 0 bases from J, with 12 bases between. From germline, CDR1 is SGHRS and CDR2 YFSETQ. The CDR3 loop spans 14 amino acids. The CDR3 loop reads CASTRDKLNTEAFF. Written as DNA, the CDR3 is TGCGCCAGCACCCGGGACAAACTGAACACTGAAGCTTTCTTT.

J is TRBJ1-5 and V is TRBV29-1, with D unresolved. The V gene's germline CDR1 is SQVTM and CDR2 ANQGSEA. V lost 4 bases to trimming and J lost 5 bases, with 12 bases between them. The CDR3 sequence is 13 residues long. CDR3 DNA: TGCAGCGTTGGAAGCGGGGTCGATCAGCCCCAGCATTTT. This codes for CSVGSGVDQPQHF.

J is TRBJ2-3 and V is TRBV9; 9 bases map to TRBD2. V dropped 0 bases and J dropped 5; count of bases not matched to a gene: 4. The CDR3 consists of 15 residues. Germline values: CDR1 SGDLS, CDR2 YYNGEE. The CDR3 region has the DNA TGTGCCAGCAGCGTAGTTGGCGGGGGGGGAGATACGCAGTATTTT. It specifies CASSVVGGGGDTQYF.

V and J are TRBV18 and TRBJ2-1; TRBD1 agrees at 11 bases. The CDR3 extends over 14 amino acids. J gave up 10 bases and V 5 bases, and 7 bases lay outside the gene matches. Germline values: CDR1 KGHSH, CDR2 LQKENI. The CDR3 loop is CASSTGQGAFEQFF. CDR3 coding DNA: TGTGCCAGCTCAACCGGACAGGGGGCATTCGAGCAGTTCTTC.

The CDR3 region is CASSVAGSGGTYEQYF. The CDR3 DNA reads TGTGCCAGCAGCGTAGCGGGTAGCGGGGGAACCTACGAGCAGTACTTC. The J gene is TRBJ2-7, the V gene TRBV9; 9 nucleotides line up with TRBD2. The V segment lost 0 bases and the J segment 2 bases; nucleotides outside the gene matches: 6. The CDR3 totals 16 residues. Germline V gene data show CDR1 as SGDLS and CDR2 as YYNGEE.

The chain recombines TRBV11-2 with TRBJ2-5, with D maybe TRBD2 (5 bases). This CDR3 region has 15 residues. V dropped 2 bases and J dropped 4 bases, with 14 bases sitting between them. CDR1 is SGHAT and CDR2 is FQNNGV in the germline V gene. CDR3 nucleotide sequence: TGTGCCAGCAGCTTAACCCCGGGATCGGGAGAGACCCAGTACTTC. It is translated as CASSLTPGSGETQYF.

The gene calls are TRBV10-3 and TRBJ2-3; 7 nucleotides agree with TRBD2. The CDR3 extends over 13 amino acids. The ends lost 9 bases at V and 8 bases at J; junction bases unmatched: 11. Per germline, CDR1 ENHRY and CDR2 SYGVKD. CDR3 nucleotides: TGTGCCATTGACGGGGGGAGTGAGGGTACGCAGTATTTT. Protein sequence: CAIDGGSEGTQYF.

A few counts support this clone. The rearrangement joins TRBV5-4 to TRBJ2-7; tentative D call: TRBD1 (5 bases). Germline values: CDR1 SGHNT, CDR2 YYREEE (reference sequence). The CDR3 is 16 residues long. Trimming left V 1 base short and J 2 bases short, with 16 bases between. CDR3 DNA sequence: TGTGCCAGCAGCTTGCGAGGCCGGACAAAGACCTACGAGCAGTACTTC. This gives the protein CASSLRGRTKTYEQYF.

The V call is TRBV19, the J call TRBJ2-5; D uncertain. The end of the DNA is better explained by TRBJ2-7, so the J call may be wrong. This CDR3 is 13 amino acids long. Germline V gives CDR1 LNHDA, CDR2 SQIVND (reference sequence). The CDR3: CASSIPNSYEQYF. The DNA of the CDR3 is TGTGCCAGTAGTATTCCCAACTCCTACGAGCAGTACTTC.

CDR3 in DNA: TGCGCCAGCAGCCTCCCGACAGCAACTTACGAGCAGTACTTC. As protein: CASSLPTATYEQYF. The gene calls are TRBV5-1 and TRBJ2-5, with TRBD1 as a possible D gene (5 bases). The J call could be wrong; TRBJ2-7 is a better fit for the DNA end. The CDR3 loop spans 14 amino acids. Germline CDR1 and CDR2: SGHRS and YFSETQ.

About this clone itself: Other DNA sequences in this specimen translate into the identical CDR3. CDR3 loop: CASSPDRTTNYGYTF. CDR3 in DNA: TGTGCCAGCAGTCCCGACCGGACTACTAACTATGGCTACACCTTC. V is TRBV13 and J is TRBJ1-2; D not resolved. This CDR3 region has 15 residues. Deletions cut 6 bases from V and 0 bases from J, with 14 bases between. The germline V gene encodes CDR1 PRHDT and CDR2 FYEKMQ (reference sequence). Complete variable domain (other parts from reference TRBV13 and TRBJ1-2): AAGVIQSPRHLIKEKRETATLKCYPIPRHDTVYWYQQGPGQDPQFLISFYEKMQSDKGSIPDRFSAQQFSDYHSELNMSSLELGDSALYFCASSPDRTTNYGYTFGSGTRLTVV.

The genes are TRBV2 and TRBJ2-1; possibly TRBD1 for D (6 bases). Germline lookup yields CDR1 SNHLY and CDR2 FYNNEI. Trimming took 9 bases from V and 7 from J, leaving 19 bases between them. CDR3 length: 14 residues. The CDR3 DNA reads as TGTGCCAGGGAAGGACATGGGGGCGGAAATGAGCAGTTCTTC. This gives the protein CAREGHGGGNEQFF.

Written as DNA, the CDR3 is TGCGCCAGCAGCCAAGATGGACTAGCGGGGGGGAAAAACATTCAGTACTTC. As protein: CASSQDGLAGGKNIQYF. The chain joins TRBV4-1 to TRBJ2-4; 15 positions match TRBD2. This CDR3 contains 17 residues. Looked up from germline, CDR1 is MGHRA and CDR2 is YSYEKL. Trimming at V came to 0 bases and at J to 4 bases, leaving 1 base not matched to a gene.

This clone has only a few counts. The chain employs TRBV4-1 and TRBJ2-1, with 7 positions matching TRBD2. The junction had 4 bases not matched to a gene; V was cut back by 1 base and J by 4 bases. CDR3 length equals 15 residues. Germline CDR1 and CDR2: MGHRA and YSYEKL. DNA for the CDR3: TGCGCCAGCAGCCAAGTGGGCGGGGGTTACAATGAGCAGTTCTTC. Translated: CASSQVGGGYNEQFF.

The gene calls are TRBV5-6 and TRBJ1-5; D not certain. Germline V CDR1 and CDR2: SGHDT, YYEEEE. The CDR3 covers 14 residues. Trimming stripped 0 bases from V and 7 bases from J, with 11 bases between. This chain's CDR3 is CASSLGEGGQPQHF. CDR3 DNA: TGTGCCAGCAGCTTGGGTGAGGGAGGCCAGCCCCAGCATTTT.

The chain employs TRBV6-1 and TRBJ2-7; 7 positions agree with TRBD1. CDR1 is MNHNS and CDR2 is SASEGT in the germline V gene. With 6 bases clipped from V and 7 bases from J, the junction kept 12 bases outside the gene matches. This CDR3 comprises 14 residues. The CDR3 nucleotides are TGTGCCAGCAGAGTGGGGACAGTCTCGGGGGAGCAGTACTTC. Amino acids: CASRVGTVSGEQYF.

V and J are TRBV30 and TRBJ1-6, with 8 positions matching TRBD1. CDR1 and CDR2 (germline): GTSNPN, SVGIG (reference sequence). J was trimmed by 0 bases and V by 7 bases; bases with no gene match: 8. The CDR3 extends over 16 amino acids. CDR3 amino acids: CALTRDRSSYNSPLHF. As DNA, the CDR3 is TGTGCCTTGACCCGGGACAGGAGCTCCTATAATTCACCCCTCCACTTT.

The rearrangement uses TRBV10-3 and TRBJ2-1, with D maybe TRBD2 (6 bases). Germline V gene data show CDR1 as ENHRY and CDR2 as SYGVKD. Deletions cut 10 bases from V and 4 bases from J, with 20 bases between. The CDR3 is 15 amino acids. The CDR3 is CATRFGDSPYNEQFF. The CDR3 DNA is TGTGCCACCCGATTTGGGGACTCACCTTACAATGAGCAGTTCTTC.

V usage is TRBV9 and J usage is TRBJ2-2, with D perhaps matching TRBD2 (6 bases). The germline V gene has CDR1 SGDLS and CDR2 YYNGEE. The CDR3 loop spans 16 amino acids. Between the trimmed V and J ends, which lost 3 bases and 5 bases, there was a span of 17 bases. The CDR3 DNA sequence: TGTGCCAGCAGCGCCCCCGGGACTGCTGGAACCGGGGAGCTGTTTTTT. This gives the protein CASSAPGTAGTGELFF.

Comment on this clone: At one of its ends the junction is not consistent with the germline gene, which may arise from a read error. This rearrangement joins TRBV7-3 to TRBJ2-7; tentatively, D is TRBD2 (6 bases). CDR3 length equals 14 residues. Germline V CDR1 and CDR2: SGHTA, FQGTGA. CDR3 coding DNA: TGTGTCAGCAGGAGACAGTCCGGGGGCTACGAGCAGTACTTC. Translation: CVSRRQSGGYEQYF. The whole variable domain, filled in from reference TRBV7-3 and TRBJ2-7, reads GAGVSQTPSNKVTEKGKYVELRCDPISGHTALYWYRQSLGQGPEFLIYFQGTGAADDSGLPNDRFFAVRPEGSVSTLKIQRTERGDSAVYLCVSRRQSGGYEQYFGPGTRLTVT.

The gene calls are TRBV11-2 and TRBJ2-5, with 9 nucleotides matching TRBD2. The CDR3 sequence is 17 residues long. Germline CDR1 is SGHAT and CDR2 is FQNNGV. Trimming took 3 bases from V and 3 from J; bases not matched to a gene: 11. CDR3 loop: CASSLGAGGPLKETQYF. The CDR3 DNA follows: TGTGCCAGCAGCTTGGGGGCGGGGGGGCCTCTAAAAGAGACCCAGTACTTC. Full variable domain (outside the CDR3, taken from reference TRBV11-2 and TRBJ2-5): EAGVAQSPRYKIIEKRQSVAFWCNPISGHATLYWYQQILGQGPKLLIQFQNNGVVDDSQLPKDRFSAERLKGVDSTLKIQPAKLEDSAVYLCASSLGAGGPLKETQYFGPGTRLLVL.

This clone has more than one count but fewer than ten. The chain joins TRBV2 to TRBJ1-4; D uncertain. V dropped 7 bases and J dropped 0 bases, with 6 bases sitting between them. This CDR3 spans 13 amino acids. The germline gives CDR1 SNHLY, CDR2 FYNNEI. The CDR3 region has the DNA TGTGCCAGCACCCCGGCAACTAATGAAAAACTGTTTTTT. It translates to CASTPATNEKLFF.